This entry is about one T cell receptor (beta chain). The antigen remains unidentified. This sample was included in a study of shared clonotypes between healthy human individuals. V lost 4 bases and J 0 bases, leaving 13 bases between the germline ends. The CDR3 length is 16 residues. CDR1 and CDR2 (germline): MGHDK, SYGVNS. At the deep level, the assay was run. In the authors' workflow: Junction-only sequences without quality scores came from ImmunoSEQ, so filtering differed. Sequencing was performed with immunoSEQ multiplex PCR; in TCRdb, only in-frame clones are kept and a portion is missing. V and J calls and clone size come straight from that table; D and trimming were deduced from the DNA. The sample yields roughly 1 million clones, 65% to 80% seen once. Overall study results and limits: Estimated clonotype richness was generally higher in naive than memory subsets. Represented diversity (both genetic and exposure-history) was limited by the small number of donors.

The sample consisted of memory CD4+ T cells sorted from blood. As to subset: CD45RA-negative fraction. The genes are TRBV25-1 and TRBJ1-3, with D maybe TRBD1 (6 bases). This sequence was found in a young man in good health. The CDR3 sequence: CASSGPGHRSGNTIYF. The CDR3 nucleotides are TGTGCCAGCAGTGGGCCGGGACATCGCTCTGGAAACACCATATATTTT.